The entry below describes one T cell receptor beta chain. As yet, its antigen is unknown. The data stem from a study of T-cell memory formation after mild COVID-19. The germline CDR1 and CDR2 sequences are SGHVS and FQNEAQ. The CDR3 contains 14 residues. V was pared by 1 base and J by 6 bases, with 4 bases of the junction left unmatched. A single record per CDR3 protein comes from TCRdb applying MiXCR to the 5' RACE reads. The sample has roughly 130,000 distinct CDR3 sequences; about 6% are singletons. General study findings and limits: Later expanders leaned CD4+, whereas clones that contracted between day 15 and 85 were balanced CD4/CD8. Confirmation of SARS-CoV-2 specificity was lacking for second-wave clones peaking day 37.

The chain links TRBV7-8 to TRBJ2-7; 9 nucleotides line up with TRBD2. The receptor's source is an adult woman who had mild COVID-19 (a few samples of this study predate the infection). Cell type and time point are not known. The sequenced sample was PBMCs or a T cell subset sorted from them (not recorded which). CDR3 loop: CASSLVAGVGEQYF. The CDR3 DNA reads TGTGCCAGCAGCTTAGTAGCGGGGGTCGGCGAGCAGTACTTC.